This record looks at one T cell receptor (beta chain) sequence and its context. Antigen unknown. This sample stems from a study of cytomegalovirus exposure and HLA in healthy donors. CDR1 is SEHNR and CDR2 is FQNEAQ in the germline V gene (reference sequence). Germline trimming cut 0 bases from V and 1 base from J; bases unmatched to any gene: 7. This CDR3 has 17 residues. Regarding the study as a whole: High sensitivity and specificity were reportedly achieved when the classifier diagnosed cytomegalovirus status. TCR beta V- and J-gene trimming was later associated with a missense DCLRE1C variant. A later analysis appeared to link common viral pathogens to several of the most significant clusters.

PCR amplification relied on 60 Vbeta primers (plus 13 Jbeta primers). In the authors' methods: Later analysis identified tens of millions of unique TCR beta chains, about 10 million shared. TCRdb keeps only in-frame clones here, not all; method: immunoSEQ multiplex PCR. V, J and clone size are taken as reported in that table, and D and trimming were inferred from the DNA itself. The sample has 120,000 to 150,000 clones; over 75% are singletons. V is TRBV7-9 and J is TRBJ2-5; 8 nucleotides match TRBD1. The sequenced sample was PBMCs. The TCR sequence derives from a male donor in good health and CMV-seronegative. In DNA, the CDR3 is TGTGCCAGCAGCTTAGCCCAAAATACAGGGGGCCAAGAGACCCAGTACTTC. Translated, it gives CASSLAQNTGGQETQYF.